This TCR beta chain was identified during a study of blood T cells in healthy people across ages. Looked up from germline, CDR1 is SQVTM and CDR2 is ANQGSEA. The CDR3 consists of 15 residues. V shed 2 bases and J shed 2 bases, with 13 bases lying between them. The draw of peripheral blood yielded 8.5 to 10 milliliters from each donor. A second about 7 to 12 cycle PCR used barcoded and J-beta primers. TCRdb passed the 5' RACE reads through MiXCR, listing each CDR3 protein once. Among about 1.8 million distinct CDR3 sequences listed, roughly 50% were seen once. The sequencing input was blood. This TCR was sampled from a woman aged 40 to 55 in good health. The rearrangement uses TRBV29-1 and TRBJ2-1; D possibly corresponds to TRBD2 (5 bases). The DNA of the CDR3 is TGCAGCGTTGAAATTTGGGAGAGCACCTACAATGAGCAGTTCTTC. It encodes CSVEIWESTYNEQFF.